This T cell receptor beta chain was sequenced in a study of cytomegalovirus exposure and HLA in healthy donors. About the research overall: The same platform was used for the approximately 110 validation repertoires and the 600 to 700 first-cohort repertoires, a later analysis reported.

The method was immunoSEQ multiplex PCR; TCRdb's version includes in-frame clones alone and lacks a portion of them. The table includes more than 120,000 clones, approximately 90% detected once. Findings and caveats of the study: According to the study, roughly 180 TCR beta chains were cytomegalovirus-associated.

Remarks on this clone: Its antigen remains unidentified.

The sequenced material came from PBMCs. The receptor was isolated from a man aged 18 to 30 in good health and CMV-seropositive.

DNA for the CDR3: TGTGCCAGCCGGTCCCAAGGGGGCAGCTCACCCCTCCACTTT. Protein product: CASRSQGGSSPLHF. The V and J genes are TRBV28 and TRBJ1-6; 7 bases fit TRBD1. The germline V gene has CDR1 MDHEN and CDR2 SYDVKM. V trimming: 8 bases; J trimming: 10 bases; junction bases outside the gene matches: 11. The CDR3 has 14 residues.